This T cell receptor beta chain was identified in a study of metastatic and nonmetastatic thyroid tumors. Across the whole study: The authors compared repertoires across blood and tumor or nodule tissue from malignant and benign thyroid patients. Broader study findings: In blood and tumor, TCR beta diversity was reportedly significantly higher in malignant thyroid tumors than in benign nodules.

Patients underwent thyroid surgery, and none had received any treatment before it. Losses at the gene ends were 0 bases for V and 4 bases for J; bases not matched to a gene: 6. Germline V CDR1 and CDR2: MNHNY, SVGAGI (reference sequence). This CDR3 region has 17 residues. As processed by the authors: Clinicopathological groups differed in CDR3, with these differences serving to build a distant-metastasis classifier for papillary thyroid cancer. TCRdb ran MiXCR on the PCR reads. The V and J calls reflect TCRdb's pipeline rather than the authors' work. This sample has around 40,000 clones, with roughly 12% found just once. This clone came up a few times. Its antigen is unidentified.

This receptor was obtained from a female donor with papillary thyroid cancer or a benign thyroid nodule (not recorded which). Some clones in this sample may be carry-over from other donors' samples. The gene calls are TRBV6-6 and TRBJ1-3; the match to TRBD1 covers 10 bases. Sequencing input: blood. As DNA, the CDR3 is TGTGCCAGCAGTTACTCGGTGGGACAGGGGAAAGGAAACACCATATATTTT. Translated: CASSYSVGQGKGNTIYF.